The 27 T cell receptor beta chains listed next were all sequenced from one sample in a study of blood T cell repertoires in COVID-19 (dated by TCRdb to the early 2020s). Receptor amplification or capture employed the immunoSEQ multiplex PCR assay. TCRdb re-hosts the immuneACCESS table, in-frame sequences only. Its copies lack some clones; in the studies checked, an unresolved V gene accounts for under half of them, and the cause for the rest is not known. Across this sample there are roughly 120,000 clones, with approximately 88% seen only once. The leading ten clones occupy 0.8% to 0.9% of the sample. The material sequenced was peripheral blood. The origin of the receptors is a woman in her 70s with acute or convalescent COVID-19.

The rearrangement links TRBV28 to TRBJ1-1, with TRBD1 as a possible D gene (5 bases). This CDR3 contains 14 residues. V lost 6 bases to trimming and J lost 5 bases, with 16 bases between them. The V gene's germline CDR1 is MDHEN and CDR2 SYDVKM. CDR3 DNA sequence: TGTGCCAGCAGGGGGAGCGGGGGGAAAACTGAAGCTTTCTTT. Its translation: CASRGSGGKTEAFF.

This clone was picked up one time. The chain is built from TRBV6-6 and TRBJ2-7, with TRBD2 matching 11 bases. V dropped 6 bases and J dropped 1; count of bases not matched to a gene: 2. The V gene's germline CDR1 is MNHNY and CDR2 SVGAGI (reference sequence). This CDR3 contains 14 residues. The CDR3, as DNA: TGTGCCAGCAGGCCTAGCGGGGGGTCCTACGAGCAGTACTTC. Its translation: CASRPSGGSYEQYF.

The genes are TRBV6-5 and TRBJ2-2; a weak D match, TRBD1 (6 bases). The germline V gene has CDR1 MNHEY and CDR2 SVGAGI. V was shortened by 9 bases and J by 5 bases, with 19 bases between the two germline ends. This CDR3 comprises 15 residues. The chain's CDR3 is CASRLLVGTTGELFF. The CDR3 DNA reads as TGTGCCAGTCGACTTTTGGTAGGGACAACCGGGGAGCTGTTTTTT.

V gene TRBV7-9 combines with J gene TRBJ1-6; 8 bases match TRBD1. This CDR3 region has 14 residues. V dropped 8 bases and J dropped 10; count of bases not matched to a gene: 10. Germline CDR1 SEHNR, CDR2 FQNEAQ (reference sequence). The CDR3 DNA is TGTGCCAGCCGACGGACAGGGAGGAACTCACCCCTCCACTTT. It codes for CASRRTGRNSPLHF.

This chain joins TRBV6-9 and TRBJ1-5; 7 bases match TRBD1. Germline CDR1 is MNHGY and CDR2 is SVAAGI. V lost 0 bases and J lost 0; bases outside the gene matches: 5. CDR3 length: 17 amino acids. Written as DNA, the CDR3 is TGTGCCAGCAGTTATTCCCGACAGGGATATAGCAATCAGCCCCAGCATTTT. It specifies CASSYSRQGYSNQPQHF.

The J gene is TRBJ2-1, the V gene TRBV5-1; D call uncertain. V gave up 5 bases and J gave up 2 bases, with 11 bases separating them. The CDR3 is 14 residues long. The germline V gene encodes CDR1 SGHRS and CDR2 YFSETQ. CDR3 nucleotide sequence: TGCGCCAGCAGTCAAACAGTTCCCTACAATGAGCAGTTCTTC. It is translated as CASSQTVPYNEQFF.

The rearrangement links TRBV6-5 to TRBJ1-1; 10 nucleotides match TRBD1. The germline gives CDR1 MNHEY, CDR2 SVGAGI. The CDR3 has 15 amino acids. J was trimmed by 6 bases and V by 0 bases; bases with no gene match: 4. CDR3 protein: CASSYSRQGAAEAFF. CDR3 bases: TGTGCCAGCAGTTACTCGAGACAGGGGGCCGCTGAAGCTTTCTTT.

The chain employs TRBV29-1 and TRBJ2-5, with D possibly matching TRBD1 (6 bases). This CDR3 has 14 residues. In germline, CDR1 is SQVTM, CDR2 ANQGSEA. V lost 3 bases and J 5 bases, leaving 16 bases between the germline ends. CDR3 in DNA: TGCAGCGTTGATGGGGGCACCCGCCGTGAGACCCAGTACTTC. Protein product: CSVDGGTRRETQYF.

This chain connects TRBV30 to TRBJ2-2; 10 nucleotides align to TRBD2. With V trimmed by 1 base and J by 6 bases, 2 bases remained unmatched. From germline, CDR1 is GTSNPN and CDR2 SVGIG (reference sequence). The CDR3 runs to 14 residues. The CDR3 spells CAWSALAGPGELFF. The CDR3 DNA sequence: TGTGCCTGGAGTGCACTAGCGGGACCCGGGGAGCTGTTTTTT.

The chain combines TRBV5-1 with TRBJ1-2; a possible D gene is TRBD1 (6 bases). The CDR3 runs to 15 residues. CDR1 is SGHRS and CDR2 is YFSETQ in the germline V gene. Trimming removed 1 base from V and 4 bases from J, with 14 bases in between. The CDR3 protein is CASSLNRDASYGYTF. Here the CDR3 DNA reads TGCGCCAGCAGCTTGAACAGGGATGCGTCCTATGGCTACACCTTC. Looking up the rest from reference TRBV5-1 and TRBJ1-2 gives the full variable domain: KAGVTQTPRYLIKTRGQQVTLSCSPISGHRSVSWYQQTPGQGLQFLFEYFSETQRNKGNFPGRFSGRQFSNSRSEMNVSTLELGDSALYLCASSLNRDASYGYTFGSGTRLTVV.

The CDR3 sequence is CASSEGLPRDEQFF. The CDR3 DNA sequence: TGTGCCAGCAGCGAGGGACTTCCAAGGGATGAGCAGTTCTTC. The chain combines TRBV11-1 with TRBJ2-1, with D perhaps TRBD2 (6 bases). CDR3 size: 14 residues. Germline loops: CDR1 SGHAT, CDR2 FQDESV (reference sequence). Trimming cost V 5 bases and J 8 bases, with 16 bases left between them.

This sequence joins TRBV3-1 (or the pseudogene TRBV3-2) and TRBJ1-1; D not resolved. The germline gives CDR1 LGHDT, CDR2 YNNKEL (reference sequence). V dropped 1 base and J dropped 1 base, with 13 bases sitting between them. This CDR3 is built from 16 residues. In nucleotides, the CDR3 is TGTGCCAGCAGCCAAGGAAGACGGGTAGGGAACACTGAAGCTTTCTTT. Amino acids: CASSQGRRVGNTEAFF.

The CDR3, as DNA: TGTGCCAGCAGAAGGGGGCCCCAAGAGACCCAGTACTTC. This sequence encodes CASRRGPQETQYF. V gene TRBV11-1 combines with J gene TRBJ2-5; 7 nucleotides agree with TRBD1. CDR3 size: 13 residues. Germline values: CDR1 SGHAT, CDR2 FQDESV (reference sequence). J lost 1 base, V lost 6 bases, and 2 bases had no gene match.

The V gene is TRBV7-3, the J gene TRBJ2-2; D is unresolved. The CDR3 has 13 amino acids. Germline V CDR1 and CDR2: SGHTA, FQGTGA. V shed 5 bases and J shed 7 bases, with 11 bases lying between them. The CDR3, as DNA: TGTGCCAGCAGCACTCGACTGGGCGGGGAGCTGTTTTTT. It is translated as CASSTRLGGELFF.

CDR3 nucleotide sequence: TGTGCCAGCAGCTTAGCGGGGCCCCCTAATTCACCCCTCCACTTT. It specifies CASSLAGPPNSPLHF. This chain connects TRBV7-2 to TRBJ1-6; possibly TRBD1 for D (5 bases). The ends were cut back, 0 bases at V and 6 bases at J, with 9 bases in the middle. Germline values: CDR1 SGHTA, CDR2 FQGNSA. The CDR3 is 15 residues long. Variable domain in full (rest from reference TRBV7-2 and TRBJ1-6): GAGVSQSPSNKVTEKGKDVELRCDPISGHTALYWYRQSLGQGLEFLIYFQGNSAPDKSGLPSDRFSAERTGGSVSTLTIQRTQQEDSAVYLCASSLAGPPNSPLHFGNGTRLTVT.

This clone was recorded only once. The V gene is TRBV5-4, the J gene TRBJ2-5, with 12 nucleotides matching TRBD2. Germline V CDR1 and CDR2: SGHNT, YYREEE (reference sequence). The ends lost 2 bases at V and 4 bases at J; junction bases unmatched: 3. The CDR3 loop spans 15 amino acids. The CDR3 nucleotides read TGTGCCAGCAGCTTCCTAGCGGGGGGGCGAGAGACCCAGTACTTC. It translates to CASSFLAGGRETQYF. Complete variable domain (other parts from reference TRBV5-4 and TRBJ2-5): ETGVTQSPTHLIKTRGQQVTLRCSSQSGHNTVSWYQQALGQGPQFIFQYYREEENGRGNFPPRFSGLQFPNYSSELNVNALELDDSALYLCASSFLAGGRETQYFGPGTRLLVL.

The rearrangement joins TRBV25-1 to TRBJ2-2; 10 positions agree with TRBD2. The CDR3 is 17 amino acids. The V gene end was trimmed by 3 bases and the J gene end by 6 bases; junction bases not matched to a gene: 10. The germline V gene has CDR1 MGHDK and CDR2 SYGVNS. CDR3 amino acids: CASSDDTSGTSPGELFF. Written as DNA, the CDR3 is TGTGCCAGCAGTGACGACACTAGCGGGACCAGCCCCGGGGAGCTGTTTTTT.

This clone has a handful of counts. The chain employs TRBV7-8 and TRBJ2-1; possibly TRBD2 for D (5 bases). The CDR3 sequence is 15 residues long. The V gene's germline CDR1 is SGHVS and CDR2 FQNEAQ. V was trimmed by 2 bases and J by 0 bases, leaving 8 bases between them. CDR3: CASSLIGNSYNEQFF. The CDR3 nucleotides read TGTGCCAGCAGCTTAATCGGGAACTCCTACAATGAGCAGTTCTTC.

This clone was detected many times. The rearrangement links TRBV6-6 to TRBJ1-5; 7 nucleotides align to TRBD1. This CDR3 is 14 amino acids long. Trimming removed 6 bases from V and 3 bases from J; junction bases left unmatched: 5. Germline V gene lookup returns CDR1 MNHNY and CDR2 SVGAGI (reference sequence). In DNA, the CDR3 is TGTGCCAGCAGAGGACAGGCCATCAATCAGCCCCAGCATTTT. Protein: CASRGQAINQPQHF.

This clone has just a few counts. The chain couples TRBV2 to TRBJ1-2; 7 bases fit TRBD1. CDR3 size: 13 residues. CDR1 SNHLY and CDR2 FYNNEI come from the germline V gene. V lost 5 bases, J lost 10 bases, and 10 bases stayed unmatched. CDR3 sequence (DNA): TGTGCCAGCAGTCCAGGGGGGTTCCCCCCCTACACCTTC. Translated: CASSPGGFPPYTF. The variable domain in full, completed from reference TRBV2 and TRBJ1-2, reads EPEVTQTPSHQVTQMGQEVILRCVPISNHLYFYWYRQILGQKVEFLVSFYNNEISEKSEIFDDQFSVERPDGSNFTLKIRSTKLEDSAMYFCASSPGGFPPYTFGSGTRLTVV.

There are a few counts of this clone. V gene TRBV18 combines with J gene TRBJ1-1, with D hard to call. Deletions cut 1 base from V and 3 bases from J, with 9 bases between. Germline CDR1 and CDR2: KGHSH and LQKENI. The CDR3 contains 14 residues. CDR3 region: CASSPRASHTEAFF. CDR3 sequence (DNA): TGTGCCAGCTCACCACGGGCTTCGCACACTGAAGCTTTCTTT.

This chain uses TRBV10-3 with TRBJ1-5, with TRBD1 matching over 8 bases. The CDR3 is 15 amino acids. Trimming removed 10 bases from V and 1 base from J; junction bases left unmatched: 9. The V gene's germline CDR1 is ENHRY and CDR2 SYGVKD. The CDR3 DNA reads TGTGCCAACTGGCCAACAGGGGGAAGCAATCAGCCCCAGCATTTT. As protein: CANWPTGGSNQPQHF.

The rearrangement joins TRBV18 to TRBJ2-7; TRBD2 agrees at 7 bases. Germline V lookup: CDR1 KGHSH, CDR2 LQKENI. The CDR3 covers 14 residues. After removal of 2 bases from V and 3 bases from J, the junction contained 4 bases not matched to a gene. The CDR3 bases are TGTGCCAGCTCACCAGCTAGCGGTAACTACGAGCAGTACTTC. Translated, it gives CASSPASGNYEQYF. Full variable domain (missing parts from reference TRBV18 and TRBJ2-7): NAGVMQNPRHLVRRRGQEARLRCSPMKGHSHVYWYRQLPEEGLKFMVYLQKENIIDESGMPKERFSAEFPKEGPSILRIQQVVRGDSAAYFCASSPASGNYEQYFGPGTRLTVT.

The V and J genes are TRBV10-1 and TRBJ2-1, with D hard to call. CDR1 WNHNN and CDR2 SYGVQD come from the germline V gene (reference sequence). V lost 5 bases and J 6 bases, leaving 11 bases between the germline ends. CDR3 length: 13 amino acids. As DNA, the CDR3 is TGCGCCAGCAGTCAAGACACCTTCAATGAGCAGTTCTTC. Its protein is CASSQDTFNEQFF.

This clone was observed a few times. This rearrangement joins TRBV9 to TRBJ1-4, with D perhaps matching TRBD1 (5 bases). The germline V and J ends were trimmed by 3 bases and 5 bases, with 8 bases remaining between them. Germline CDR1 and CDR2: SGDLS and YYNGEE. The CDR3 consists of 13 residues. The CDR3 is CASSAQGNEKLFF. CDR3 DNA sequence: TGTGCCAGCAGCGCTCAGGGAAATGAAAAACTGTTTTTT.

This clone was detected a few times. This chain uses TRBV6-4 with TRBJ1-2; D is ambiguous. CDR1 and CDR2 from the germline V gene are MRHNA and SNTAGT. The CDR3 sequence is 13 residues long. V was clipped by 3 bases and J by 8 bases, with 13 bases between them. The CDR3 DNA follows: TGTGCCAGCAGTGATACCGGACTAGGGGGCTACACCTTC. Translated: CASSDTGLGGYTF.

This sequence joins TRBV14 and TRBJ1-3; 12 nucleotides match TRBD1. Germline trimming cut 5 bases from V and 8 bases from J; bases unmatched to any gene: 10. The germline V gene encodes CDR1 SGHDN and CDR2 FVKESK. The CDR3 length is 16 residues. The CDR3 bases are TGTGCCAGCAGCGTACCGGGACAGGGGGCGCGGGACACCATATATTTT. Translating it yields CASSVPGQGARDTIYF.